This TCR beta chain was identified during a study of vaccination and CD4 T cells after COVID-19. Only one count was recorded for this clonotype. Its specificity is unknown. Germline assignment: CDR1 SGHDN and CDR2 FVKESK. V was trimmed by 0 bases and J by 0 bases, leaving 35 bases between them. The CDR3 has 24 residues. Treatment here: roughly 10-day PBMC culture with coronavirus spike peptide pools or control peptides (ViraFEST assay). Antigen-specific T cells were expanded with peptide pools by ViraFEST, and TCRs were then sequenced. Findings of the study overall: The appearance of a median 86.3% of reactive clones in convalescent patients occurred only post-vaccination.

Oncomine TCR Beta short-read sequencing was applied to DNA from cultured CD4+ T cells. Investigators isolated genomic DNA from cultured CD4+ T cells. Using its own MiXCR run on the PCR reads, TCRdb lists one record per CDR3 protein. Of 20,000 to 25,000 distinct CDR3 sequences in the sample, roughly 49% are singletons; the top ten hold approximately 6.1%. The sample was CD4+ T cells from blood, cultured in vitro. The sequence derives from a human donor who had recovered from COVID-19. The J gene is TRBJ1-1, the V gene TRBV14, with D possibly being TRBD1 (5 bases). The CDR3 region is CASSQDAWAWVEQEGLPMNTEAFF. CDR3 sequence (DNA): TGTGCCAGCAGCCAAGATGCGTGGGCCTGGGTGGAACAGGAAGGTTTACCCATGAACACTGAAGCTTTCTTT.